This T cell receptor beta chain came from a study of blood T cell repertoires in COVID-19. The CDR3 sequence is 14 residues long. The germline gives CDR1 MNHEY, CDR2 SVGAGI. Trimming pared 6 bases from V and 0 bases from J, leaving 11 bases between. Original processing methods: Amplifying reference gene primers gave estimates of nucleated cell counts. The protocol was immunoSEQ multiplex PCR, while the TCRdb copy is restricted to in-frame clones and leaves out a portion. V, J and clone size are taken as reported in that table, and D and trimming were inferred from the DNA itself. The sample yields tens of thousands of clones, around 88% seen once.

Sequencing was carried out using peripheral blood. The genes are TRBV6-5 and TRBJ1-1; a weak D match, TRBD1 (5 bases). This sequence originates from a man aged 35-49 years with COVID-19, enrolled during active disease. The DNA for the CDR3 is TGTGCCAGCAGACCGACAGCAATGAACACTGAAGCTTTCTTT. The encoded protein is CASRPTAMNTEAFF.